This TCR beta chain is drawn from a study of cytomegalovirus exposure and HLA in healthy donors. V was pared by 7 bases and J by 4 bases, with 6 bases of the junction left unmatched. The CDR3 is made up of 14 amino acids. Germline-derived CDR1 and CDR2 are LNHDA and SQIVND (reference sequence). PCR employed 60 Vbeta and 13 Jbeta primers. Profiling relied on immunoSEQ multiplex PCR, and the TCRdb table lists in-frame clones only, not all of them. There are 95,000 to 150,000 clones in the sample; around 74% occur only once, and over 25% lies in the top ten. This sequence originates from a man aged 55 to 70 in good health and CMV-seropositive. Sequencing was carried out using PBMCs. V and J are TRBV19 and TRBJ1-2; 10 bases fit TRBD1. CDR3 DNA: TGTGCCAGTACCCGGGACAGGGGCGTCTATGGCTACACCTTC. Its translation is CASTRDRGVYGYTF. Combining the CDR3 with reference TRBV19 and TRBJ1-2 gives the whole variable domain DGGITQSPKYLFRKEGQNVTLSCEQNLNHDAMYWYRQDPGQGLRLIYYSQIVNDFQKGDIAEGYSVSREKKESFPLTVTSAQKNPTAFYLCASTRDRGVYGYTFGSGTRLTVV.